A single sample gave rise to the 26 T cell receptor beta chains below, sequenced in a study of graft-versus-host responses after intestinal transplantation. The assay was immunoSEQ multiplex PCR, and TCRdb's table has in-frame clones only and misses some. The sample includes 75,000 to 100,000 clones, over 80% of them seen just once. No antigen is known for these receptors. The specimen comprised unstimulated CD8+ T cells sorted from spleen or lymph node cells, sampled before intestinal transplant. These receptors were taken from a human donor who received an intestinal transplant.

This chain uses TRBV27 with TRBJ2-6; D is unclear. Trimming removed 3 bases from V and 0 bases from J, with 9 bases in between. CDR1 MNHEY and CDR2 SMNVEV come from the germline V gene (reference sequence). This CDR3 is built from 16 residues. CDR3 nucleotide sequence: TGTGCCAGCAGTTTTGTGGCAGACTCTGGGGCCAACGTCCTGACTTTC. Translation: CASSFVADSGANVLTF.

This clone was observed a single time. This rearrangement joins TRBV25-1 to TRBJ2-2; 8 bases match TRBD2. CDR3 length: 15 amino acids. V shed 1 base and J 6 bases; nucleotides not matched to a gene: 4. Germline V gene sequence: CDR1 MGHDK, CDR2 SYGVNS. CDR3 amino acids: CASSEFSGVAGELFF. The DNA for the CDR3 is TGTGCCAGCAGTGAATTTAGCGGGGTAGCCGGGGAGCTGTTTTTT.

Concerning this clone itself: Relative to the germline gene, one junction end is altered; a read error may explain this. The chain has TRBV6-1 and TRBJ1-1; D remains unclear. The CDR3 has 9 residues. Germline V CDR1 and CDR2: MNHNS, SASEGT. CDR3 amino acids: CASSEGRVF. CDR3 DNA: TGTGCCAGCAGTGAAGGGAGGGTCTTT.

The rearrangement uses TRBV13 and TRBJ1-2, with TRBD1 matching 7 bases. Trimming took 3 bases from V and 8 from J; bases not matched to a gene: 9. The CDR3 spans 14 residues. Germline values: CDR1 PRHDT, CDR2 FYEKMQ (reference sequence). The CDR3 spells CASSFNRGFYGYTF. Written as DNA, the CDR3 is TGTGCCAGCAGCTTCAACAGGGGATTTTACGGCTACACCTTC.

CDR3 sequence: CASSPHTASGGAPGELFF. CDR3 DNA: TGTGCCAGCAGCCCGCATACGGCTAGCGGGGGGGCTCCTGGGGAGCTGTTTTTT. This chain joins TRBV11-2 and TRBJ2-2; 12 nucleotides align to TRBD2. The CDR3 sequence is 18 residues long. Trimming at V came to 5 bases and at J to 8 bases, leaving 15 bases not matched to a gene. The V gene's germline CDR1 is SGHAT and CDR2 FQNNGV.

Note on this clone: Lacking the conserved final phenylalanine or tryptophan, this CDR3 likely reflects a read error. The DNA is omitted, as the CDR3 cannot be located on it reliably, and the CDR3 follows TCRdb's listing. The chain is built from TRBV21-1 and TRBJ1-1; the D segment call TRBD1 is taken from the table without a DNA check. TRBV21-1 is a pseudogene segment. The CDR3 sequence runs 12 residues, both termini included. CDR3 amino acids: CASSKGLPWPLP.

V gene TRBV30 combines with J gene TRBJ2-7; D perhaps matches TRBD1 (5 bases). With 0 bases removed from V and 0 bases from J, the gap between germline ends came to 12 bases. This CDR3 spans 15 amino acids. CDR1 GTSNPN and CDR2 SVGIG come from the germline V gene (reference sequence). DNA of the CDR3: TGTGCCTGGAGTGTAGGGGCAGGATTCTCCTACGAGCAGTACTTC. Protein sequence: CAWSVGAGFSYEQYF.

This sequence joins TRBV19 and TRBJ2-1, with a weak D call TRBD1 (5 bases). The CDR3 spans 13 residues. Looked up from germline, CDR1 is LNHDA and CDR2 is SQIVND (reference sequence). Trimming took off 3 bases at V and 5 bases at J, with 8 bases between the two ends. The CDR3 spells CASSMTANNEQFF. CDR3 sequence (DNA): TGTGCCAGTAGTATGACAGCTAACAATGAGCAGTTCTTC.

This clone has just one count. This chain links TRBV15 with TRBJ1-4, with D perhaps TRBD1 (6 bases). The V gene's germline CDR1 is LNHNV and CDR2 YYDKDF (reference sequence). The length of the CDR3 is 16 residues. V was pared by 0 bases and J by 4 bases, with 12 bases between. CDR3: CATSRDVRTVNEKLFF. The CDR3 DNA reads TGTGCCACCAGCAGAGATGTTCGGACAGTTAATGAAAAACTGTTTTTT.

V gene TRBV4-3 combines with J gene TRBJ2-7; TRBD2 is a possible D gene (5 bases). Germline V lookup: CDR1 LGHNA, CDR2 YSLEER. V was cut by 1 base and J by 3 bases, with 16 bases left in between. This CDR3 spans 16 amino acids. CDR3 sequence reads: CASSQGVRGTNYEQYF. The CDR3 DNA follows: TGCGCCAGCAGCCAAGGGGTCCGGGGAACAAACTACGAGCAGTACTTC.

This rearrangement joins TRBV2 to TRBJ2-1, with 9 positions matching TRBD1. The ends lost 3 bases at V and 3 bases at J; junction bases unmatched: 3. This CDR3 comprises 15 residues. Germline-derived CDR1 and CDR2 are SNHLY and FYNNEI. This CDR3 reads CASSEGQGIYNEQFF. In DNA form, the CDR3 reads TGTGCCAGCAGTGAGGGACAGGGAATCTACAATGAGCAGTTCTTC.

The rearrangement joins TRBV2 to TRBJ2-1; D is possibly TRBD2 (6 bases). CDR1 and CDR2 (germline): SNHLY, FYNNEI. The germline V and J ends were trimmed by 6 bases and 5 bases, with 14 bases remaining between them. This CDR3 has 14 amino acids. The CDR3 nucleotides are TGTGCCAGCAGCGATAGCGGACGGCACAATGAGCAGTTCTTC. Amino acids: CASSDSGRHNEQFF.

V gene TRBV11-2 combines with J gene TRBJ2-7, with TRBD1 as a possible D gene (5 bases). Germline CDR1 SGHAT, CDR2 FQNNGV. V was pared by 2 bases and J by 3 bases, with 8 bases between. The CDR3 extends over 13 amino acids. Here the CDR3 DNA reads TGTGCCAGCAGCTTAAGTGACAGCTACGAGCAGTACTTC. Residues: CASSLSDSYEQYF.

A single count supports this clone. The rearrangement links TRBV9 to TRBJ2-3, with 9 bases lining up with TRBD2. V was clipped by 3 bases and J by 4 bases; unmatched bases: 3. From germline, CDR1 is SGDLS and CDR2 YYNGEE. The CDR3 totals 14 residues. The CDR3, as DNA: TGTGCCAGCAGCGGGACTAGCGAAGCAGATACGCAGTATTTT. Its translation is CASSGTSEADTQYF.

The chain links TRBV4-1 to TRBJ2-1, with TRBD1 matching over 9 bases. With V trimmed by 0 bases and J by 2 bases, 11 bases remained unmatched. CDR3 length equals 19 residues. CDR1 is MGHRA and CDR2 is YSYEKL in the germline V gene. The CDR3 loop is CASSQDSAFGTGTYNEQFF. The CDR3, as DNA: TGCGCCAGCAGCCAAGATAGTGCGTTCGGGACAGGGACCTACAATGAGCAGTTCTTC.

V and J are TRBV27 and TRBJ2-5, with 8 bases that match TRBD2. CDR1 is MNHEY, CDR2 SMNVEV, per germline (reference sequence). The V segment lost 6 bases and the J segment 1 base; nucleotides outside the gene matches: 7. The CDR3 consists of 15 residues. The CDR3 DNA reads TGTGCCAGCAGCCAGGGCGGGGGGCCCCAAGAGACCCAGTACTTC. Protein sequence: CASSQGGGPQETQYF.

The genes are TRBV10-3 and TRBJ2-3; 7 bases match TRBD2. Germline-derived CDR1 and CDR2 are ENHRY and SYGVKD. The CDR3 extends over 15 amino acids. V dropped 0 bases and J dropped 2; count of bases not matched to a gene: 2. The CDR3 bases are TGTGCCATCAGTGAGTCGCTAGCGGCCACAGATACGCAGTATTTT. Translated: CAISESLAATDTQYF.

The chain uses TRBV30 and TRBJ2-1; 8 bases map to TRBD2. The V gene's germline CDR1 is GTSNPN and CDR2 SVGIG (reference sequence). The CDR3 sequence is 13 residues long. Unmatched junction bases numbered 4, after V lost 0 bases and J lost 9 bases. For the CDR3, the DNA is TGTGCCTGGAGTGTACTTCTAGCGGGTGAGCAGTTCTTC. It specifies CAWSVLLAGEQFF.

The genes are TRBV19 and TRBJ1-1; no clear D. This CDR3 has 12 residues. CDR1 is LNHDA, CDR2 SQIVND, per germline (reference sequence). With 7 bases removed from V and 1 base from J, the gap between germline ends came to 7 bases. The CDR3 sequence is CASNSGNTEAFF. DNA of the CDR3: TGTGCCAGTAATTCGGGGAACACTGAAGCTTTCTTT.

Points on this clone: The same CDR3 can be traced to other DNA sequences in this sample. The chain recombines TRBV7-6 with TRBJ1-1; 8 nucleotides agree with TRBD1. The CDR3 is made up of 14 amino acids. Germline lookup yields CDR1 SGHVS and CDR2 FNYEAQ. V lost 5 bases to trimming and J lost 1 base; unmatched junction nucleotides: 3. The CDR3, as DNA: TGTGCCAGCAGCCCAGGACAGGGGAACACTGAAGCTTTCTTT. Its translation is CASSPGQGNTEAFF. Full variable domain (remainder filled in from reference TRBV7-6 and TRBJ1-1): GAGVSQSPRYKVTKRGQDVALRCDPISGHVSLYWYRQALGQGPEFLTYFNYEAQQDKSGLPNDRFSAERPEGSISTLTIQRTEQRDSAMYRCASSPGQGNTEAFFGQGTRLTVV.

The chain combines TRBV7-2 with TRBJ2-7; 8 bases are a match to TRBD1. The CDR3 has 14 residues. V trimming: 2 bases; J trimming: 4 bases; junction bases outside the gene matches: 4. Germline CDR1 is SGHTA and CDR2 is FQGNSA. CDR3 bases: TGTGCCAGCAGCTTAACGGGACAGGTTTACGAGCAGTACTTC. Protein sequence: CASSLTGQVYEQYF.

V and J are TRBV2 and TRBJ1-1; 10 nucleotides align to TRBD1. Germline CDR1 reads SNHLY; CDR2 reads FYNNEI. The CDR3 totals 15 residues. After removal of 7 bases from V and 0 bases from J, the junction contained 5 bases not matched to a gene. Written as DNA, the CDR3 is TGTGCCAGCACCATGGGACAGGGGATGAACACTGAAGCTTTCTTT. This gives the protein CASTMGQGMNTEAFF.

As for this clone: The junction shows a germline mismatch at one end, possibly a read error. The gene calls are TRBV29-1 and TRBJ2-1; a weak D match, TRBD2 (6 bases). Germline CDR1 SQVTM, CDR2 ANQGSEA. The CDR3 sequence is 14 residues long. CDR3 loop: CSVEGTRGADEQFF. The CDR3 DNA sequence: TGCAGCGTCGAAGGGACCCGCGGGGCCGATGAGCAGTTCTTC.

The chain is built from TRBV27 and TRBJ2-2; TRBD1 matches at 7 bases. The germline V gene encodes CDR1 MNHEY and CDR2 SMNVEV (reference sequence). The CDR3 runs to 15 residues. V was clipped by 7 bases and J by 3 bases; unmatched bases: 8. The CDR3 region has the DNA TGTGCCAGCAAAGGTTGGCAGGGGGACACCGGGGAGCTGTTTTTT. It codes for CASKGWQGDTGELFF.

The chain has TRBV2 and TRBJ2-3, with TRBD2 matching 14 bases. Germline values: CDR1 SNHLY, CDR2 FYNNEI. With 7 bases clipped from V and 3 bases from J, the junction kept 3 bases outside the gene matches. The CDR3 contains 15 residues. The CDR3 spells CASIRTSGRTDTQYF. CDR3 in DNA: TGTGCCAGCATAAGGACTAGCGGGAGGACAGATACGCAGTATTTT.

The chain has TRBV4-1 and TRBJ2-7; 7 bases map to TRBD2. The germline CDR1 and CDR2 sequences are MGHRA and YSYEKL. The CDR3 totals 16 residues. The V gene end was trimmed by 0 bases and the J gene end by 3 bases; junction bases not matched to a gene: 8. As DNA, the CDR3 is TGCGCCAGCAGCCAAGAGAGTGGCGGGAGTAGCTACGAGCAGTACTTC. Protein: CASSQESGGSSYEQYF.